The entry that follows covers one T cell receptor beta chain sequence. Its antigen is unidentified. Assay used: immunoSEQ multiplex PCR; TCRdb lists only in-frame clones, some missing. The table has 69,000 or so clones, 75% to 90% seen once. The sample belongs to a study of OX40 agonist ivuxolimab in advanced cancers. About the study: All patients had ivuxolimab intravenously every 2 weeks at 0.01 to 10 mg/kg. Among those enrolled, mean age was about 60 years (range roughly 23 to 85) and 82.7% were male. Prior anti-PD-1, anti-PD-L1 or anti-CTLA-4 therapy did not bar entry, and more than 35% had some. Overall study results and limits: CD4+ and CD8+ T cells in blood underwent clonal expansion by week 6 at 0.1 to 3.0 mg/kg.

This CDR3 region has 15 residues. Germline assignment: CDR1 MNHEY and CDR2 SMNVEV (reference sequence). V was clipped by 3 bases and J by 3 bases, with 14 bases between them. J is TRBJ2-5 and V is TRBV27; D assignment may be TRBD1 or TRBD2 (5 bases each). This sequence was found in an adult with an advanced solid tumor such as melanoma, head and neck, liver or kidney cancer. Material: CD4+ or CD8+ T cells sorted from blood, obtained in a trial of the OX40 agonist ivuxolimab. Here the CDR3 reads CASSFYRGPKETQYF. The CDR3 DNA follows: TGTGCCAGCAGTTTTTACCGGGGCCCGAAAGAGACCCAGTACTTC.